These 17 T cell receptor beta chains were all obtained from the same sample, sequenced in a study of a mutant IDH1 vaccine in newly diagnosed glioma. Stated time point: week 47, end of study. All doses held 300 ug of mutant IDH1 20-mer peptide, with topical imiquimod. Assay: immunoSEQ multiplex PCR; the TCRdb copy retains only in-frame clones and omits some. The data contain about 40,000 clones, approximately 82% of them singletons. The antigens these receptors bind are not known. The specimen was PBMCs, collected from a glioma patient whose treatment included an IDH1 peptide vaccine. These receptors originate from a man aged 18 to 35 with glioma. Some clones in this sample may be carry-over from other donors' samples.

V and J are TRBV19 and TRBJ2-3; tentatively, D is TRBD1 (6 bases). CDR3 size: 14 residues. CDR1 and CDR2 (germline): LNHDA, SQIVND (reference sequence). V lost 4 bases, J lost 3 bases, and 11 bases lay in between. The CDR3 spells CASSRNRETDTQYF. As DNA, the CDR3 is TGTGCCAGTAGTAGGAACAGGGAAACAGATACGCAGTATTTT.

CDR3 sequence reads: CASSLGRLNEKLFF. DNA of the CDR3: TGTGCCAGCAGCTTAGGCCGGTTAAATGAAAAACTGTTTTTT. The chain carries TRBV7-2 and TRBJ1-4; no definite D call. Germline CDR1 reads SGHTA; CDR2 reads FQGNSA. Deletions cut 1 base from V and 5 bases from J, with 8 bases between. This CDR3 comprises 14 residues.

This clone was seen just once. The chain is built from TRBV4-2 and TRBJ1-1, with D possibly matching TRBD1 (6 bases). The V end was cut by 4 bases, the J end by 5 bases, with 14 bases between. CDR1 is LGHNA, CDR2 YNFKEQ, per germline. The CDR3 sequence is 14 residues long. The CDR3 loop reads CASSPDSGWTEAFF. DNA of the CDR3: TGTGCCAGCAGCCCGGACAGTGGGTGGACTGAAGCTTTCTTT.

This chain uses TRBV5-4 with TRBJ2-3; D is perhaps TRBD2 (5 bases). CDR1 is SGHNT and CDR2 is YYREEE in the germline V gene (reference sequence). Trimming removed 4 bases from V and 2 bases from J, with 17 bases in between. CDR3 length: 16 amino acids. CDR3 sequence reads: CASSVRKDSYTDTQYF. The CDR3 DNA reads TGTGCCAGCAGCGTACGAAAGGACTCCTACACAGATACGCAGTATTTT.

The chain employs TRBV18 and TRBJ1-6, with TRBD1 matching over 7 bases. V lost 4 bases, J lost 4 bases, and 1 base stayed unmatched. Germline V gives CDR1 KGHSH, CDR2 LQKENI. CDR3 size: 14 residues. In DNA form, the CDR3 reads TGTGCCAGCTCACGGGACAGTTATAATTCACCCCTCCACTTT. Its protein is CASSRDSYNSPLHF.

CDR3 bases: TGTGCCAGCAGCTTGGGTTTACAGATGAACACCGGGGAGCTGTTTTTT. This gives the protein CASSLGLQMNTGELFF. The chain uses TRBV5-4 and TRBJ2-2; D not resolved. The length of the CDR3 is 16 residues. The V gene's germline CDR1 is SGHNT and CDR2 YYREEE (reference sequence). V was trimmed by 0 bases and J by 1 base, leaving 10 bases between them.

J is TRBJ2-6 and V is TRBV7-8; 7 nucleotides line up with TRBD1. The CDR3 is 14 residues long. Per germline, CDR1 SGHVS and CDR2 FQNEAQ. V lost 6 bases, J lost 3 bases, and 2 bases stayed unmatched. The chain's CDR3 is CASRTGFGANVLTF. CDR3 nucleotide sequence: TGTGCCAGCAGGACAGGGTTTGGGGCCAACGTCCTGACTTTC.

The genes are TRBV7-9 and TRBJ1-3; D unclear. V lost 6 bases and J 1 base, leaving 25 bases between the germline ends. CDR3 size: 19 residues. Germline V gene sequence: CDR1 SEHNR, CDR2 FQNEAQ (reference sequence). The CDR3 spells CASSSTLGGIANSGNTIYF. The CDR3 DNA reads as TGTGCCAGCAGTTCTACGCTTGGAGGGATCGCCAATTCTGGAAACACCATATATTTT.

The DNA of the CDR3 is TGTGCCAGTCGTCTAAACACTGAAGCTTTCTTT. Its translation is CASRLNTEAFF. The J gene is TRBJ1-1, the V gene TRBV19; D remains ambiguous. This CDR3 has 11 residues. V lost 8 bases, J lost 2 bases, and 6 bases lay in between. Germline lookup yields CDR1 LNHDA and CDR2 SQIVND (reference sequence).

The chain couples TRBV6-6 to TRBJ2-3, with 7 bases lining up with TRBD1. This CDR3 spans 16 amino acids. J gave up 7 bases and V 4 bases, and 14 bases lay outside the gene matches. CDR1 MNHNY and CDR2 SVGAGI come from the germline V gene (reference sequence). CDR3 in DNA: TGTGCCAGCAGTTTTTACAGGGGTTCAACCCGCTATACGCAGTATTTT. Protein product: CASSFYRGSTRYTQYF.

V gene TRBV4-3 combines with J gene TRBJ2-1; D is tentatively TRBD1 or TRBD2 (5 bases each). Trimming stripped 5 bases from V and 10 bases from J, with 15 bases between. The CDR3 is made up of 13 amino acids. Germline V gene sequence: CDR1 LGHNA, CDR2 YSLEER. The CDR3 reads CASSFIGTAEQFF. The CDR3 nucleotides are TGCGCCAGCAGCTTTATTGGGACCGCCGAGCAGTTCTTC.

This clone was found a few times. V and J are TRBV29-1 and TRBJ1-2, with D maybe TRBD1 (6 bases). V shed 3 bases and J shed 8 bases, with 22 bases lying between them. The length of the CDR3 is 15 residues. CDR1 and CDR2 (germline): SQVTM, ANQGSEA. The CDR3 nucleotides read TGCAGCGTTGATTGGAGGGGAGTACAGGGAGGCGGCTACACCTTC. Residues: CSVDWRGVQGGGYTF.

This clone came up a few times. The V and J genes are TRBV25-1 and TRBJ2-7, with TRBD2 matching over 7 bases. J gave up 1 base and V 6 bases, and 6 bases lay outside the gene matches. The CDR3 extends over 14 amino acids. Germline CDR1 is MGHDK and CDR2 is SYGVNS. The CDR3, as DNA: TGTGCCAGCAGCTCCTGGCGGGGGTCCTACGAGCAGTACTTC. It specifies CASSSWRGSYEQYF.

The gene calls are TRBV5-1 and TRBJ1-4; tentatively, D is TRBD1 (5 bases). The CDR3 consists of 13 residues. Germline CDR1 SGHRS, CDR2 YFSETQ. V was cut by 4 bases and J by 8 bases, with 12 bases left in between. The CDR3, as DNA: TGCGCCAGCAGCCTTCGGGACCCCGAAAAACTGTTTTTT. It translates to CASSLRDPEKLFF.

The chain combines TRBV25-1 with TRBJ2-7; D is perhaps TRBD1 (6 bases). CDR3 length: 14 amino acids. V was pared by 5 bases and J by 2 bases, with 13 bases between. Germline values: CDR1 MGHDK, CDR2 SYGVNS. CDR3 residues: CASSKGDNTYEQYF. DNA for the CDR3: TGTGCCAGCAGTAAAGGGGACAATACCTACGAGCAGTACTTC.

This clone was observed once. The CDR3 bases are TGTGCCAGCAGCCCCTCGACTAGCGGGGGCGCCTACGAGCAGTACTTC. It yields the protein CASSPSTSGGAYEQYF. The chain recombines TRBV7-2 with TRBJ2-7; TRBD2 matches at 12 bases. This CDR3 is built from 16 residues. Per germline, CDR1 SGHTA and CDR2 FQGNSA. V was clipped by 5 bases and J by 2 bases; unmatched bases: 7.

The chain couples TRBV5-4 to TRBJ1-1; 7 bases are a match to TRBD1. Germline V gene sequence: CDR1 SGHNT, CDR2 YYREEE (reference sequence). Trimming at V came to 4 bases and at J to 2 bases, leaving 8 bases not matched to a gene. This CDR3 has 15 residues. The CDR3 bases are TGTGCCAGCAGCCGGGCTGGGACAGCCAACACTGAAGCTTTCTTT. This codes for CASSRAGTANTEAFF.